A selection of T cell receptor beta chains follows, all from one sample in a study of blood T cell repertoires in COVID-19. The table came from immunoSEQ multiplex PCR; TCRdb's copy has only in-frame clones and leaves some out. The sample has under 250,000 clones; around nine tenths are singletons. Material: peripheral blood. The receptors derive from a man aged 55 to 69 with COVID-19, enrolled during active disease. Both conserved end residues are part of each CDR3. A D gene is named only where the DNA matches it firmly. Where a row states a size, it is once, few, many or the class of an expanded clone; other rows omit it.

v_call	clone_size	j_call	d_call	cdr3_aa	cdr3_nt
TRBV6-2/TRBV6-3	-	TRBJ1-5	-	CASSPQGGPYSNQPQHF	TGTGCCAGCAGTCCACAGGGAGGGCCGTATAGCAATCAGCCCCAGCATTTT
TRBV7-9	-	TRBJ2-6	TRBD1	CASSSQGGTGGRANVLTF	TGTGCCAGCAGCTCCCAGGGTGGGACAGGGGGTAGGGCCAACGTCCTGACTTTC
TRBV15	once	TRBJ1-5	-	CATSTQGRQPQHF	TGTGCCACCAGCACACAGGGTCGACAGCCCCAGCATTTT
TRBV3-1/TRBV3-2	-	TRBJ1-2	-	CASSQAAGPYGYTF	TGTGCCAGCAGCCAAGCCGCGGGGCCCTATGGCTACACCTTC
TRBV11-1	-	TRBJ2-3	-	CASSLAGVSTDTQYF	TGTGCCAGCAGCTTAGCCGGGGTTAGCACAGATACGCAGTATTTT
TRBV14	-	TRBJ2-3	TRBD1	CASSRDRGRTDTQYF	TGTGCCAGCAGCCGGGACAGGGGGCGAACAGATACGCAGTATTTT
TRBV19	-	TRBJ2-2	TRBD1	CASSSQGAGGELFF	TGTGCCAGTAGCTCGCAGGGGGCGGGAGGGGAGCTGTTTTTT
TRBV27	-	TRBJ1-2	-	CASSNRQEPYGYTF	TGTGCCAGCAGTAACCGACAGGAGCCCTATGGCTACACCTTC
TRBV11-2	-	TRBJ2-3	TRBD2	CASSRTSGSVDTQYF	TGTGCCAGCAGCCGGACTAGCGGGAGTGTAGATACGCAGTATTTT
TRBV7-3	-	TRBJ2-3	TRBD2	CASSLRSGGPTDTQYF	TGTGCCAGCAGCTTACGTAGCGGGGGGCCCACAGATACGCAGTATTTT
TRBV5-1	-	TRBJ2-3	TRBD2	CASSQPGTTTVTQYF	TGCGCCAGCAGCCAACCCGGGACTACAACGGTTACGCAGTATTTT
TRBV5-5	-	TRBJ2-2	TRBD2	CASSRDYLNTGELFF	TGTGCCAGCAGCCGGGACTACCTGAACACCGGGGAGCTGTTTTTT
TRBV5-6	-	TRBJ2-3	-	CASSLVRGTDTQYF	TGTGCCAGCAGCTTGGTAAGAGGCACAGATACGCAGTATTTT
TRBV7-6	-	TRBJ2-2	-	CASSLPSMPAAGELFF	TGTGCCAGCAGCTTACCTTCGATGCCTGCGGCCGGGGAGCTGTTTTTT
TRBV4-1	-	TRBJ2-3	TRBD2	CASSQNLGAGGRTDTQYF	TGCGCCAGCAGCCAAAATCTAGGTGCGGGAGGGAGGACAGATACGCAGTATTTT
TRBV6-6	-	TRBJ1-1	TRBD1	CASIRTGGTEAFF	TGTGCCAGCATCAGGACAGGGGGGACTGAAGCTTTCTTT
TRBV19	-	TRBJ1-5	-	CATRFRGNQPQHF	TGTGCCACTCGTTTTAGGGGTAATCAGCCCCAGCATTTT
TRBV9	once	TRBJ1-1	TRBD1	CASSVGQGASTEAFF	TGTGCCAGCAGCGTAGGACAGGGGGCGAGCACTGAAGCTTTCTTT
TRBV19	few	TRBJ1-2	TRBD1	CASSHGQGNYGYTF	TGTGCCAGTAGCCACGGACAGGGAAACTATGGCTACACCTTC
TRBV7-2	-	TRBJ2-7	-	CASSAQGPHGWEQYF	TGTGCCAGCAGCGCCCAGGGCCCTCACGGTTGGGAGCAGTACTTC
TRBV28	-	TRBJ2-7	TRBD2	CASSGGLAGVFYEQYF	TGTGCCAGCAGCGGCGGACTAGCGGGAGTGTTCTACGAGCAGTACTTC
TRBV24-1	-	TRBJ2-6	-	CATEEGGSGANVLTF	TGTGCCACTGAGGAAGGCGGGTCTGGGGCCAACGTCCTGACTTTC
TRBV5-1	-	TRBJ2-3	TRBD2	CASSFASGGTSTDTQYF	TGCGCCAGCAGCTTTGCTAGCGGGGGAACTAGCACAGATACGCAGTATTTT
TRBV5-1	-	TRBJ1-5	TRBD1	CASSSGTGGNQPQHF	TGCGCCAGCAGCTCAGGGACAGGGGGCAATCAGCCCCAGCATTTT
TRBV19	-	TRBJ2-1	-	CASRGSGYNEQFF	TGTGCCAGTAGAGGATCGGGGTACAATGAGCAGTTCTTC
TRBV9	-	TRBJ2-2	TRBD1	CASSARDRDTGELFF	TGTGCCAGCAGCGCCCGGGACAGGGACACCGGGGAGCTGTTTTTT
TRBV11-3	-	TRBJ2-7	-	CASSFGQTYEQYF	TGTGCCAGCAGCTTTGGACAGACCTACGAGCAGTACTTC
TRBV2	-	TRBJ2-7	-	CASSVTYEQYF	TGTGCCAGCAGTGTTACCTACGAGCAGTACTTC
TRBV10-1	-	TRBJ1-1	-	CASSGQTYTEAFF	TGCGCCAGCAGTGGACAGACCTACACTGAAGCTTTCTTT
TRBV4-1	-	TRBJ1-1	TRBD1	CASSQSGQGRNTEAFF	TGCGCCAGCAGCCAATCGGGACAGGGGCGGAACACTGAAGCTTTCTTT
TRBV5-1	-	TRBJ2-2	-	CASSLGAGELFF	TGCGCCAGCAGCTTGGGAGCCGGGGAGCTGTTTTTT